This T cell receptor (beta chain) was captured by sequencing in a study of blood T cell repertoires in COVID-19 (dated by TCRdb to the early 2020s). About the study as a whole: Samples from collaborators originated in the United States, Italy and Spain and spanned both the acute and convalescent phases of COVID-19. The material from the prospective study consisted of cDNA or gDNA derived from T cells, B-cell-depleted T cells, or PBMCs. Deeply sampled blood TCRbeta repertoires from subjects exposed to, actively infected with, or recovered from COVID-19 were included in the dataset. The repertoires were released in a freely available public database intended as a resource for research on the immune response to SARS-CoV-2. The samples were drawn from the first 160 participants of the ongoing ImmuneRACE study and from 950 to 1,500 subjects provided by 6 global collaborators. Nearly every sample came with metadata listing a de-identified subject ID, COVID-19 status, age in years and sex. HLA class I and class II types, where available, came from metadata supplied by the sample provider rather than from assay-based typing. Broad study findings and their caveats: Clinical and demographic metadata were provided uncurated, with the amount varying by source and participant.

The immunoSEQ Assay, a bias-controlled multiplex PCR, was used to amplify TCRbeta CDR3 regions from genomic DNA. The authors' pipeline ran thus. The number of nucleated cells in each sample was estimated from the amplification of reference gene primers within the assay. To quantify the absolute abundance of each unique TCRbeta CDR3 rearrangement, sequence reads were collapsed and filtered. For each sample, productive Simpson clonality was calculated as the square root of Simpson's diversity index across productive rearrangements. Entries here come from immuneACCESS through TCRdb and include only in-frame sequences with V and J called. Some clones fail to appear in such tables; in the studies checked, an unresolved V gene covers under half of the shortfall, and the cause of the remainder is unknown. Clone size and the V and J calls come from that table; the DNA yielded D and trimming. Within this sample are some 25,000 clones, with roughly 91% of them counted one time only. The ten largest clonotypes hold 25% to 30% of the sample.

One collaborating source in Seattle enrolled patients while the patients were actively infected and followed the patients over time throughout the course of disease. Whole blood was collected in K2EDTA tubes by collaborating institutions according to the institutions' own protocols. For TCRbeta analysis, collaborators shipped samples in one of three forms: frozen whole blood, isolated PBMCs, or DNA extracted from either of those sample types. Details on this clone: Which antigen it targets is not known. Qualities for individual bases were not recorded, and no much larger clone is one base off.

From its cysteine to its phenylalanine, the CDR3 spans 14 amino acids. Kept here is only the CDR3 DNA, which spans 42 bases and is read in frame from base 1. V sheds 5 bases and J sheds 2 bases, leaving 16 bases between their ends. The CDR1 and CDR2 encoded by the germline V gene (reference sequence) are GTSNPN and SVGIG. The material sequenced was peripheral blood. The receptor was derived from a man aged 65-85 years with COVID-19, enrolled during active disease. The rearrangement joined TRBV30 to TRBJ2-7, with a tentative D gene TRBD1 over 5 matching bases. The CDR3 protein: CAWSPQGNPYEQYF. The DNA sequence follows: TGTGCCTGGTCTCCTCAGGGAAACCCCTACGAGCAGTACTTC.